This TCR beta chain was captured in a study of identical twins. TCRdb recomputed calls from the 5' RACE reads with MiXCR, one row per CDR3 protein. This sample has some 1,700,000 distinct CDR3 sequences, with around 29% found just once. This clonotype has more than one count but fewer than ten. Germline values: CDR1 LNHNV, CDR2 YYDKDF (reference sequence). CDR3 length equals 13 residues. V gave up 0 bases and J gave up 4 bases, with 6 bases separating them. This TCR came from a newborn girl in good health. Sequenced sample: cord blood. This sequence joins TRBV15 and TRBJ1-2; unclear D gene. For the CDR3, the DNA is TGTGCCACCAGCAGAGATTGGCCCTATGGCTACACCTTC. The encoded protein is CATSRDWPYGYTF. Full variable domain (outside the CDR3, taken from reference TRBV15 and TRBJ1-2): DAMVIQNPRYQVTQFGKPVTLSCSQTLNHNVMYWYQQKSSQAPKLLFHYYDKDFNNEADTPDNFQSRRPNTSFCFLDIRSPGLGDTAMYLCATSRDWPYGYTFGSGTRLTVV.